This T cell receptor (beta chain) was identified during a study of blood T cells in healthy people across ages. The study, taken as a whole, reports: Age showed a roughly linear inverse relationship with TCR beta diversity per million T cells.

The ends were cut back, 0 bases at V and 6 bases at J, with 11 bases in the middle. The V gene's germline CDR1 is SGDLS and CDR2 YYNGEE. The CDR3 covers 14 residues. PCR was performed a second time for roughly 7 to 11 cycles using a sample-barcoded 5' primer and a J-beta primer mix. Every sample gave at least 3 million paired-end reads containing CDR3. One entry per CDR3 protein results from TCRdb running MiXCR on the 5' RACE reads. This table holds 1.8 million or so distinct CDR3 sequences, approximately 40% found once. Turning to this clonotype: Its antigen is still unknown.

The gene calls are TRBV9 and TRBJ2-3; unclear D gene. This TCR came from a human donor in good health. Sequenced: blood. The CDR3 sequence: CASSVARSGDTQYF. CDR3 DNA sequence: TGTGCCAGCAGCGTAGCCAGGTCCGGGGATACGCAGTATTTT.